These 31 T cell receptor beta chains were sequenced from one sample in a study of regulatory T cells in long-lasting Graves disease. With iRepertoire HTBI primers and Arm-PCR of CDR3 regions, TCR beta libraries were built. TCRdb passed the multiplex PCR reads through MiXCR, listing each CDR3 protein once. The sample has 450,000 to 600,000 distinct CDR3 sequences; approximately 13% are singletons. Time point in this sample: newly diagnosed GD, antithyroid drugs for less than 3 months. After RNA was extracted from PBMCs, the TCR library was made from it. These sequences were also reported in another study, on T cells in Graves' hyperthyroidism and ophthalmopathy.

The material sequenced was peripheral blood mononuclear cells (PBMCs), taken at new diagnosis, from a patient treated with antithyroid drugs. The origin of the receptors is a man aged 25-40 years with Graves disease.

This chain joins TRBV12-3 or TRBV12-4 and TRBJ2-2, with 7 bases fitting TRBD1. The CDR3 extends over 15 amino acids. The V segment lost 2 bases and the J segment 4 bases; nucleotides outside the gene matches: 4. The DNA for the CDR3 is TGTGCCAGCAGTTTAAGACAGGGCGCCACCGGGGAGCTGTTTTTT. Residues: CASSLRQGATGELFF.

This clonotype occurred many times. The junction departs from the called germline gene at one end, perhaps through a read error. The V gene is TRBV5-1, the J gene TRBJ1-5; tentatively, D is TRBD1 (5 bases). CDR1 and CDR2 from the germline V gene are SGHRS and YFSETQ. This CDR3 is built from 13 residues. The DNA for the CDR3 is TGTGCCAGCAGCTTAGAGAGGGGACAGCCCCAGCATTTT. Its protein is CASSLERGQPQHF.

This clonotype was counted many times. The rearrangement links TRBV20-1 to TRBJ2-3; no clear D. Germline assignment: CDR1 DFQATT and CDR2 SNEGSKA (reference sequence). This CDR3 has 13 amino acids. V was pared by 6 bases and J by 2 bases, with 12 bases between. CDR3 residues: CSAEGGYTDTQYF. For the CDR3, the DNA is TGCAGTGCCGAAGGTGGTTACACAGATACGCAGTATTTT.

A word on this clonotype: One base away lies a much larger clone, so this may be a sequencing read error. This chain links TRBV20-1 with TRBJ2-1; D unresolved. The V end lost 0 bases, the J end lost 10 bases, and 10 bases lay between the germline ends. The CDR3 has 12 amino acids. Germline V gives CDR1 DFQATT, CDR2 SNEGSKA (reference sequence). The CDR3 sequence: CSARDSTYEQFF. The CDR3 DNA is TGCAGTGCTAGAGATTCCACCTACGAGCAGTTCTTC.

In this sample, this clonotype turned up many times. The rearrangement uses TRBV24-1 and TRBJ1-5, with D maybe TRBD1 (6 bases). Per the germline V gene, CDR1 is KGHDR and CDR2 is SFDVKD. The ends were cut back, 9 bases at V and 1 base at J, with 15 bases in the middle. This CDR3 region has 15 residues. CDR3 bases: TGTGCCACCCCTAAGGGGGGGGCCAGCAATCAGCCCCAGCATTTT. This codes for CATPKGGASNQPQHF.

This clonotype was observed at least ten times. The chain is built from TRBV29-1 and TRBJ1-1, with D hard to call. Germline CDR1 is SQVTM and CDR2 is ANQGSEA. Trimming cost V 7 bases and J 1 base, with 7 bases left between them. CDR3 length: 11 residues. The CDR3 bases are TGCAGCGGCGCTGGGAACACTGAAGCTTTCTTT. The encoded protein is CSGAGNTEAFF.

J is TRBJ2-5 and V is TRBV3-1; D might be TRBD2 (5 bases). CDR1 LGHDT and CDR2 YNNKEL come from the germline V gene (reference sequence). V was cut by 5 bases and J by 1 base, with 14 bases left in between. There are 15 residues in the CDR3. CDR3 protein: CASSSAEAAQETQYF. CDR3 coding DNA: TGTGCCAGCAGCTCTGCGGAAGCGGCCCAAGAGACCCAGTACTTC.

This clonotype was counted between two and nine times. The chain uses TRBV5-1 and TRBJ2-7; D not certain. The CDR3 runs to 15 residues. CDR1 is SGHRS and CDR2 is YFSETQ in the germline V gene. Trimming shortened V by 3 bases and J by 6 bases, and 19 bases separated the two germline ends. Here the CDR3 reads CASSSLYPSGGEQYF. The CDR3, as DNA: TGCGCCAGCAGCTCCTTATATCCGTCAGGCGGCGAGCAGTACTTC.

This clonotype occurred many times. The chain has TRBV12-3 or TRBV12-4 and TRBJ2-7, with D uncertain. Trimming stripped 3 bases from V and 2 bases from J, with 11 bases between. This CDR3 contains 14 residues. The chain's CDR3 is CASSFNDGAYEQYF. The CDR3 nucleotides read TGTGCCAGCAGTTTCAACGACGGAGCCTACGAGCAGTACTTC.

This clonotype occurred a few times. The chain carries TRBV24-1 and TRBJ2-2; 7 bases agree with TRBD1. The germline CDR1 and CDR2 sequences are KGHDR and SFDVKD. V trimming: 3 bases; J trimming: 1 base; junction bases outside the gene matches: 4. CDR3 length: 16 amino acids. CDR3 sequence reads: CATSDRTGLNTGELFF. The CDR3 DNA follows: TGTGCCACCAGTGATAGGACAGGCCTGAACACCGGGGAGCTGTTTTTT.

This clonotype was recorded a few times. The chain recombines TRBV6-2 or TRBV6-3 with TRBJ1-4; perhaps TRBD1 as D (6 bases). Trimming shortened V by 1 base and J by 8 bases, and 8 bases separated the two germline ends. Germline V lookup: CDR1 MNHEY, CDR2 SVGEGT. The CDR3 is 13 amino acids. The CDR3 sequence is CASSYLQGEKLFF. In nucleotides, the CDR3 is TGTGCCAGCAGTTACTTACAGGGAGAAAAACTGTTTTTT.

J is TRBJ2-7 and V is TRBV7-2; 7 bases fit TRBD2. The germline V gene encodes CDR1 SGHTA and CDR2 FQGNSA. The CDR3 has 14 amino acids. Germline trimming cut 2 bases from V and 7 bases from J; bases unmatched to any gene: 8. The chain's CDR3 is CASSLQGGSSEQYF. CDR3 sequence (DNA): TGTGCCAGCAGCTTACAGGGAGGGTCTTCGGAGCAGTACTTC.

Ten or more counts support this clonotype. This rearrangement joins TRBV20-1 to TRBJ2-3; D possibly corresponds to TRBD1 (5 bases). The CDR3 consists of 15 residues. The germline CDR1 and CDR2 sequences are DFQATT and SNEGSKA (reference sequence). V lost 0 bases and J lost 3, with 13 bases in between. The CDR3 sequence: CSARDLRQGTDTQYF. The CDR3 nucleotides are TGCAGTGCTAGAGATTTGAGGCAGGGAACAGATACGCAGTATTTT.

This clonotype came up many times. The CDR3 DNA is TGTGCCATCAGGACGGGCACCGGGGAGCTGTTTTTT. Its protein is CAIRTGTGELFF. The chain carries TRBV10-3 and TRBJ2-2; D remains unclear. CDR1 is ENHRY and CDR2 is SYGVKD in the germline V gene. V lost 6 bases, J lost 4 bases, and 6 bases lay in between. This CDR3 contains 12 residues.

The genes are TRBV12-3 or TRBV12-4 and TRBJ1-3; no reliable D call. The CDR3 spans 14 residues. V lost 6 bases and J lost 2, with 11 bases in between. CDR3 amino acids: CASSRIAPGNTIYF. The CDR3 DNA sequence: TGTGCCAGCAGCCGGATAGCTCCTGGAAACACCATATATTTT.

This clonotype was found many times. In DNA form, the CDR3 reads TGTGCCACCAGTGCCCAGTTCACCGGGGAGCTGTTTTTT. Translating gives CATSAQFTGELFF. The chain is built from TRBV24-1 and TRBJ2-2; D is ambiguous. This CDR3 comprises 13 residues. The germline gives CDR1 KGHDR, CDR2 SFDVKD. The germline V and J ends were trimmed by 5 bases and 4 bases, with 7 bases remaining between them.

The chain uses TRBV18 and TRBJ1-1; D perhaps matches TRBD1 (6 bases). Germline V CDR1 and CDR2: KGHSH, LQKENI. The CDR3 is made up of 16 amino acids. Trimming removed 5 bases from V and 2 bases from J, with 18 bases in between. In DNA form, the CDR3 reads TGTGCCAGCTCATCATATGCTTCGGGGGCCAACACTGAAGCTTTCTTT. This encodes CASSSYASGANTEAFF.

This clonotype was found many times. The CDR3 here is CASSLPTGRSPLHF. CDR3 sequence (DNA): TGTGCCAGCAGCCTCCCGACAGGGCGTTCCCCCCTCCACTTT. The chain couples TRBV25-1 to TRBJ1-6, with 7 nucleotides matching TRBD1. The CDR3 is made up of 14 amino acids. Trimming cost V 6 bases and J 13 bases; bases outside gene matches: 12. Germline CDR1 and CDR2: MGHDK and SYGVNS.

The rearrangement uses TRBV3-1 and TRBJ2-5; TRBD2 agrees at 11 bases. Germline-derived CDR1 and CDR2 are LGHDT and YNNKEL (reference sequence). This CDR3 has 15 residues. The junction had 8 bases not matched to a gene; V was cut back by 3 bases and J by 8 bases. CDR3 protein: CASSQLAGGGNTQYF. CDR3 nucleotides: TGTGCCAGCAGCCAGTTAGCGGGAGGGGGGAATACCCAGTACTTC.

This clonotype turned up a few times. The J gene is TRBJ1-3, the V gene TRBV2, with D unresolved. V was trimmed by 2 bases and J by 0 bases, leaving 5 bases between them. The CDR3 extends over 14 amino acids. Germline V gives CDR1 SNHLY, CDR2 FYNNEI. The CDR3 loop reads CASSEKYSGNTIYF. DNA of the CDR3: TGTGCCAGCAGTGAAAAGTACTCTGGAAACACCATATATTTT.

This clonotype was counted only a few times. The V and J genes are TRBV13 and TRBJ2-7, with 10 bases fitting TRBD1. Germline V CDR1 and CDR2: PRHDT, FYEKMQ (reference sequence). Unmatched junction bases numbered 16, after V lost 5 bases and J lost 0 bases. This CDR3 contains 19 residues. The CDR3 sequence is CASSLLTGTGERSSYEQYF. The CDR3 coding sequence is TGTGCCAGCAGCCTACTGACCGGGACAGGGGAACGGAGCTCCTACGAGCAGTACTTC.

Comments on this clonotype: One junction end does not reproduce the germline sequence, and a read error may be involved. The chain combines TRBV4-1 with TRBJ2-5; the match to TRBD2 covers 12 bases. Germline V gene data show CDR1 as MGHRA and CDR2 as YSYEKL. CDR3 size: 17 residues. The CDR3 loop is CASSQLLAGGPGETHYF. In DNA, the CDR3 is TGCGCCAGCAGCCAACTGCTAGCGGGAGGGCCGGGGGAGACCCACTACTTC.

This clonotype has ten or more counts. The J gene is TRBJ2-1, the V gene TRBV20-1; 7 nucleotides align to TRBD2. V trimming: 1 base; J trimming: 3 bases; junction bases outside the gene matches: 12. Looked up from germline, CDR1 is DFQATT and CDR2 is SNEGSKA (reference sequence). The length of the CDR3 is 17 residues. The CDR3 coding sequence is TGCAGTGCTAGAGCGGGAGGAGGGCCACACGGCTACAATGAGCAGTTCTTC. Amino acid sequence: CSARAGGGPHGYNEQFF.

The genes are TRBV20-1 and TRBJ2-2; D tentatively reads TRBD1 or TRBD2 (5 bases each). The CDR3 sequence is 15 residues long. V shed 3 bases and J shed 1 base, with 12 bases lying between them. Germline CDR1 is DFQATT and CDR2 is SNEGSKA (reference sequence). The DNA for the CDR3 is TGCAGTGCTAGCCCCCGGGACGAGAACACCGGGGAGCTGTTTTTT. It translates to CSASPRDENTGELFF.

The chain combines TRBV15 with TRBJ1-4; 7 bases agree with TRBD1. This CDR3 has 15 amino acids. Trimming removed 5 bases from V and 7 bases from J; junction bases left unmatched: 10. Germline CDR1 and CDR2: LNHNV and YYDKDF (reference sequence). In nucleotides, the CDR3 is TGTGCCACCAGCGGCACGACAGGGAGAAGTGAAAAACTGTTTTTT. It codes for CATSGTTGRSEKLFF.

The chain joins TRBV14 to TRBJ1-1; TRBD1 is a possible D gene (6 bases). This CDR3 has 15 amino acids. Germline lookup yields CDR1 SGHDN and CDR2 FVKESK. V dropped 3 bases and J dropped 2 bases, with 13 bases sitting between them. The CDR3 is CASSQDNRVNTEAFF. The CDR3 DNA is TGTGCCAGCAGCCAGGATAACAGGGTAAACACTGAAGCTTTCTTT.

This chain uses TRBV9 with TRBJ2-2; D ambiguous. Germline V gene data show CDR1 as SGDLS and CDR2 as YYNGEE. Deletions cut 3 bases from V and 0 bases from J, with 12 bases between. This CDR3 region has 16 residues. CDR3 bases: TGTGCCAGCAGCGCGCCCCCAGATTCGAACACCGGGGAGCTGTTTTTT. Translating it yields CASSAPPDSNTGELFF.

This clonotype has a count of ten or more. The chain carries TRBV7-8 and TRBJ2-3; TRBD2 agrees at 13 bases. V dropped 4 bases and J dropped 4; count of bases not matched to a gene: 8. The CDR3 length is 17 residues. Germline-derived CDR1 and CDR2 are SGHVS and FQNEAQ. CDR3 sequence reads: CASSSHGLAGDADTQYF. CDR3 nucleotide sequence: TGTGCCAGCAGCTCGCACGGACTAGCGGGAGACGCAGATACGCAGTATTTT.

This clonotype was seen only a few times. The rearrangement joins TRBV4-2 to TRBJ2-3, with TRBD2 matching over 12 bases. V gave up 1 base and J gave up 5 bases; unmatched junction bases: 16. Germline values: CDR1 LGHNA, CDR2 YNFKEQ. The CDR3 covers 20 residues. CDR3 sequence reads: CASSQGLPGLAGLGGDTQYF. CDR3 nucleotides: TGTGCCAGCAGCCAAGGCCTTCCGGGACTAGCGGGCCTTGGTGGAGATACGCAGTATTTT.

In its sample, this clonotype was seen many times. The chain recombines TRBV20-1 with TRBJ2-1, with 7 bases aligning to TRBD2. The J call could be wrong; TRBJ2-5 is a better fit for the DNA end. CDR1 and CDR2 (germline): DFQATT, SNEGSKA (reference sequence). This CDR3 has 15 amino acids. In DNA form, the CDR3 reads TGCAGTGCTAGAGATTCTCTAGCGGTCCAAGAGACCCAGTACTTC. Its protein is CSARDSLAVQETQYF.

This clonotype was seen at least ten times. The chain couples TRBV2 to TRBJ2-1, with 10 bases lining up with TRBD2. V shed 6 bases and J 1 base; nucleotides not matched to a gene: 6. The germline gives CDR1 SNHLY, CDR2 FYNNEI. The CDR3 covers 16 residues. As DNA, the CDR3 is TGTGCCAGCAGGGCTAGCGGGAGACGATCCTACAATGAGCAGTTCTTC. Translating it yields CASRASGRRSYNEQFF.